Each of the 15 T cell receptor beta chains below was sequenced from the same sample in a study of blood T cell repertoires in COVID-19. The protocol was immunoSEQ multiplex PCR, while the TCRdb copy is restricted to in-frame clones and leaves out a portion. This table holds some 45,000 clones, over 85% found once. The sequenced material came from peripheral blood. The source of these receptors is a man in his 60s with COVID-19, enrolled during active disease.

In this sample, this clone turned up once. The chain has TRBV10-1 and TRBJ1-6; no reliable D call. Germline CDR1 reads WNHNN; CDR2 reads SYGVQD (reference sequence). The V and J ends lost 2 bases and 9 bases respectively, with 11 bases between them. The CDR3 runs 14 residues. The CDR3 DNA reads as TGCGCCAGCAGTGAGATCGGGGTTGGTTCACCCCTCCACTTT. Translating gives CASSEIGVGSPLHF.

The chain joins TRBV10-3 to TRBJ2-2; TRBD2 matches at 9 bases. J lost 6 bases, V lost 2 bases, and 4 bases had no gene match. The CDR3 is 15 amino acids. Germline CDR1 ENHRY, CDR2 SYGVKD. CDR3 sequence reads: CAISEGGRASGELFF. As DNA, the CDR3 is TGTGCCATCAGTGAGGGCGGGAGGGCCTCCGGGGAGCTGTTTTTT.

The rearrangement links TRBV5-1 to TRBJ1-5; tentatively, D is TRBD1 (5 bases). The CDR3 has 15 residues. Germline CDR1 SGHRS, CDR2 YFSETQ. Between the trimmed V and J ends, which lost 0 bases and 6 bases, there was a span of 13 bases. CDR3 sequence: CASSLDGGGGQPQHF. CDR3 coding DNA: TGCGCCAGCAGCTTGGATGGGGGAGGTGGTCAGCCCCAGCATTTT.

The chain is built from TRBV19 and TRBJ1-2; a weak D match, TRBD1 (5 bases). The CDR3 is 12 amino acids. V lost 4 bases and J lost 4, with 7 bases in between. Looked up from germline, CDR1 is LNHDA and CDR2 is SQIVND (reference sequence). The CDR3 DNA reads TGTGCCAGTAGTACAGGGCCCTATGGCTACACCTTC. Protein sequence: CASSTGPYGYTF.

The rearrangement uses TRBV6-5 and TRBJ1-6, with D unresolved. Trimming removed 5 bases from V and 14 bases from J, with 13 bases in between. The CDR3 has 12 amino acids. The germline CDR1 and CDR2 sequences are MNHEY and SVGAGI. The CDR3 loop reads CASSTNGVALHF. Here the CDR3 DNA reads TGTGCCAGCAGTACCAACGGGGTGGCCCTCCACTTT.

The J gene is TRBJ1-2, the V gene TRBV18; 9 bases are a match to TRBD1. The V and J ends lost 4 bases and 4 bases, in that order; junction bases with no gene match: 16. The CDR3 loop spans 18 amino acids. Germline V gene data show CDR1 as KGHSH and CDR2 as LQKENI. CDR3 DNA: TGTGCCAGCTCACTAACCTATGGGACAGGGTATCTGGGCTATGGCTACACCTTC. Protein sequence: CASSLTYGTGYLGYGYTF.

This clone came up once. The J gene is TRBJ2-1, the V gene TRBV4-3; 8 positions agree with TRBD1. The CDR3 contains 13 residues. The germline gives CDR1 LGHNA, CDR2 YSLEER. J gave up 8 bases and V 4 bases, and 4 bases lay outside the gene matches. CDR3 sequence reads: CASSRGQGDEQFF. CDR3 DNA: TGCGCCAGCAGCCGAGGACAGGGCGATGAGCAGTTCTTC.

The genes are TRBV4-1 and TRBJ1-2; 9 bases agree with TRBD1. V lost 0 bases and J lost 2; bases outside the gene matches: 4. The CDR3 extends over 16 amino acids. Germline CDR1 is MGHRA and CDR2 is YSYEKL. Here the CDR3 reads CASSQDPGTGNYGYTF. CDR3 DNA sequence: TGCGCCAGCAGCCAAGATCCCGGGACAGGGAACTATGGCTACACCTTC.

V usage is TRBV11-2 and J usage is TRBJ1-4, with D uncertain. The CDR3 spans 15 residues. Germline CDR1 reads SGHAT; CDR2 reads FQNNGV. V gave up 1 base and J gave up 3 bases, with 9 bases separating them. CDR3 sequence: CASSLGHRANEKLFF. The CDR3 DNA reads TGTGCCAGCAGCTTAGGGCATCGGGCTAATGAAAAACTGTTTTTT. Full variable domain (remainder filled in from reference TRBV11-2 and TRBJ1-4): EAGVAQSPRYKIIEKRQSVAFWCNPISGHATLYWYQQILGQGPKLLIQFQNNGVVDDSQLPKDRFSAERLKGVDSTLKIQPAKLEDSAVYLCASSLGHRANEKLFFGSGTQLSVL.

This chain links TRBV28 with TRBJ2-7, with 8 bases aligning to TRBD1. This CDR3 is built from 14 residues. Germline V lookup: CDR1 MDHEN, CDR2 SYDVKM. J was trimmed by 2 bases and V by 6 bases; bases with no gene match: 6. The CDR3, as DNA: TGTGCCAGCAGACCGGGACAGGCAACCTACGAGCAGTACTTC. As protein: CASRPGQATYEQYF.

V is TRBV15 and J is TRBJ2-7; TRBD1 matches 8 bases. The junction had 8 bases not matched to a gene; V was cut back by 5 bases and J by 2 bases. Germline V gene sequence: CDR1 LNHNV, CDR2 YYDKDF (reference sequence). This CDR3 has 15 amino acids. CDR3 coding DNA: TGTGCCACCAGCCGAAGCCGGGACAGGCCCTACGAGCAGTACTTC. It is translated as CATSRSRDRPYEQYF.

This clone was counted a single time. The rearrangement joins TRBV27 to TRBJ2-7, with 9 bases lining up with TRBD1. Germline V lookup: CDR1 MNHEY, CDR2 SMNVEV (reference sequence). V was pared by 6 bases and J by 4 bases, with 16 bases of the junction left unmatched. This CDR3 is built from 17 residues. Written as DNA, the CDR3 is TGTGCCAGCAGCCTCTTCGCCTTGGGGACAGGGCAATACGAGCAGTACTTC. It yields the protein CASSLFALGTGQYEQYF.

CDR3 in amino acids: CASSIGQVVPAFF. CDR3 DNA: TGTGCCAGTAGTATAGGACAGGTAGTACCAGCTTTCTTT. The chain combines TRBV19 with TRBJ1-1; perhaps TRBD1 as D (6 bases). V lost 1 base and J lost 10, with 13 bases in between. Germline V gene data show CDR1 as LNHDA and CDR2 as SQIVND (reference sequence). The CDR3 runs to 13 residues.

CDR3 sequence reads: CATRGSGRVEQYF. The DNA for the CDR3 is TGTGCCACCAGGGGTAGCGGGAGGGTTGAGCAGTACTTC. The V gene is TRBV15, the J gene TRBJ2-7; 11 nucleotides match TRBD2. The CDR3 is 13 residues long. V shed 6 bases, J shed 7 bases, and the junction held 5 bases outside the gene matches. Germline CDR1 reads LNHNV; CDR2 reads YYDKDF (reference sequence).

The chain uses TRBV7-2 and TRBJ2-7, with 10 bases identical to TRBD2. Germline values: CDR1 SGHTA, CDR2 FQGNSA. The CDR3 extends over 16 amino acids. With V trimmed by 1 base and J by 2 bases, 5 bases remained unmatched. The CDR3 sequence: CASSLVSSGGPYEQYF. CDR3 sequence (DNA): TGTGCCAGCAGCTTAGTCTCTAGCGGGGGACCCTACGAGCAGTACTTC.